Following are 15 T cell receptor beta chains from one sample sequenced in a study of CD8+CD57+ T cells in acquired aplastic anemia. The use of genomic DNA as template underpinned the TCR beta VDJ and CDR3 profiling. TCRdb reprocessed the reads with MiXCR, giving one entry per CDR3 protein. Of approximately 250,000 distinct CDR3 sequences listed, roughly 80% are singletons. All patients picked for sequencing had shown, by flow cytometry, an expansion of CD8+CD57+ cells. What was sequenced was sorted CD4+, CD8+, or CD8+CD57+ T cells (not recorded which) from PBMCs. These receptors originate from a human donor with aplastic anemia.

V gene TRBV5-4 combines with J gene TRBJ2-5; the D gene is possibly TRBD1 (5 bases). The CDR3 has 14 amino acids. Trimming left V 3 bases short and J 1 base short, with 10 bases between. Germline assignment: CDR1 SGHNT and CDR2 YYREEE (reference sequence). CDR3 coding DNA: TGTGCCAGCAGCTGGGGCACCAGCCAAGAGACCCAGTACTTC. Translating gives CASSWGTSQETQYF. The variable domain in full, completed from reference TRBV5-4 and TRBJ2-5, reads ETGVTQSPTHLIKTRGQQVTLRCSSQSGHNTVSWYQQALGQGPQFIFQYYREEENGRGNFPPRFSGLQFPNYSSELNVNALELDDSALYLCASSWGTSQETQYFGPGTRLLVL.

This clonotype occurred once. The chain joins TRBV7-8 to TRBJ1-1; no reliable D call. V was trimmed by 0 bases and J by 11 bases, leaving 22 bases between them. The CDR3 extends over 16 amino acids. CDR1 is SGHVS and CDR2 is FQNEAQ in the germline V gene. The CDR3 here is CASSLAGGGDTQYAFF. The CDR3 bases are TGTGCCAGCAGCTTAGCTGGAGGAGGCGATACGCAGTATGCTTTCTTT.

This chain uses TRBV9 with TRBJ2-7, with D tentatively TRBD2 (7 bases). The V gene's germline CDR1 is SGDLS and CDR2 YYNGEE. The CDR3 is 14 residues long. The CDR3, as DNA: TGTGCCACCAGCGGCGGGGGCCGAGAGGGAGGAAACAACGTC. Its protein is CATSGGGREGGNNV.

This sequence joins TRBV19 and TRBJ2-7, with D unresolved. The assigned J gene may be wrong: the sequence end matches TRBJ2-1 better. The CDR3 covers 14 residues. The germline gives CDR1 LNHDA, CDR2 SQIVND (reference sequence). The CDR3 here is CASIHVQRYYEQFF. The CDR3 coding sequence is TGTGCCAGTATTCACGTGCAGCGTTACTACGAGCAGTTCTTC.

V is TRBV7-2 and J is TRBJ1-2, with a tentative D call TRBD1 (5 bases). Trimming left V 2 bases short and J 8 bases short, with 24 bases between. There are 17 residues in the CDR3. Germline V gene data show CDR1 as SGHTA and CDR2 as FQGNSA. The CDR3, as DNA: TGTGCCAGCAGCTTAACCCCCGGCGGGGAAAGGGGCGACGGCTACACCTTC. This encodes CASSLTPGGERGDGYTF.

In regard to this clonotype: A junction boundary mismatches the germline segment, possibly from a read error. V is TRBV7-8 and J is TRBJ2-3, with TRBD1 matching over 7 bases. CDR1 SGHVS and CDR2 FQNEAQ come from the germline V gene. This CDR3 contains 14 residues. CDR3 sequence: CASSFHAGGTALSF. CDR3 DNA: TGTGCCAGCAGCTTTCATGCAGGTGGGACAGCCCTTTCCTTT.

The gene calls are TRBV19 and TRBJ2-1; 12 bases match TRBD2. Per the germline V gene, CDR1 is LNHDA and CDR2 is SQIVND (reference sequence). This CDR3 spans 15 amino acids. The junction had 1 base not matched to a gene; V was cut back by 1 base and J by 6 bases. The CDR3 loop is CASSIASGGGNEQFF. The CDR3 DNA reads TGTGCCAGTAGTATAGCTAGCGGGGGGGGCAATGAGCAGTTCTTC. The full variable domain, in which reference TRBV19 and TRBJ2-1 provide the parts outside the CDR3, is DGGITQSPKYLFRKEGQNVTLSCEQNLNHDAMYWYRQDPGQGLRLIYYSQIVNDFQKGDIAEGYSVSREKKESFPLTVTSAQKNPTAFYLCASSIASGGGNEQFFGPGTRLTVL.

About this clonotype: Germline and junction disagree at one end, which may indicate a read error. This rearrangement joins TRBV19 to TRBJ2-1; D might be TRBD2 (5 bases). This CDR3 contains 15 residues. Germline assignment: CDR1 LNHDA and CDR2 SQIVND (reference sequence). The CDR3 reads CASRWAPRAGELYFF. The CDR3 DNA follows: TGTGCCAGTAGATGGGCGCCGAGAGCCGGGGAGCTGTATTTTTTC.

Of note for this clonotype: The missing conserved phenylalanine or tryptophan at the end of this CDR3 makes a read error likely. The limits of the CDR3 on the DNA are not certain, so only TCRdb's listed CDR3 is given. J is TRBJ2-3 and V is TRBV7-3; the D call TRBD2 from the table was never checked on the DNA. With termini counted, the CDR3 has 13 amino acids. Germline V gene sequence: CDR1 SGHTA, CDR2 FQGTGA. CDR3 region: CASSAGRSSSNEQ.

This chain connects TRBV7-2 to TRBJ2-1; maybe TRBD2 (5 bases). CDR3 size: 16 residues. The V and J ends lost 1 base and 13 bases respectively, with 23 bases between them. Per germline, CDR1 SGHTA and CDR2 FQGNSA. The CDR3 protein is CASSLEGGADTHYQFF. The DNA of the CDR3 is TGTGCCAGCAGCTTAGAAGGAGGCGCCGATACGCATTATCAGTTCTTC.

This clonotype was picked up a small number of times. The V gene is TRBV7-8, the J gene TRBJ1-1, with D perhaps matching TRBD1 (5 bases). The V end was cut by 3 bases, the J end by 12 bases, with 23 bases between. Germline V gene sequence: CDR1 SGHVS, CDR2 FQNEAQ. The CDR3 totals 15 residues. CDR3 DNA: TGTGCCAGCAGCTTTGATCCAGACGGGACCACCCATTCTTTCTTT. It translates to CASSFDPDGTTHSFF.

This clonotype was detected only once. Mismatch with germline at one junction end may stem from a read error. This chain joins TRBV7-9 and TRBJ1-1; no firm D call. The germline V gene encodes CDR1 SEHNR and CDR2 FQNEAQ (reference sequence). The CDR3 runs to 14 residues. The CDR3 loop reads CASSRDPTSGGEFF. CDR3 sequence (DNA): TGCGCCAGCAGCCGAGATCCGACTAGCGGTGGGGAGTTCTTT.

This rearrangement joins TRBV12-3 or TRBV12-4 to TRBJ1-1; TRBD1 is a possible D gene (5 bases). CDR3 size: 15 residues. V gave up 5 bases and J gave up 6 bases, with 19 bases separating them. CDR3 residues: CASSDSRGGGAEAFF. The CDR3 coding sequence is TGTGCCAGCAGTGACTCGAGGGGAGGTGGGGCTGAAGCTTTCTTT.

Concerning this clonotype: The final CDR3 position lacks the conserved phenylalanine or tryptophan, pointing to a likely read error. Because the CDR3's place on the DNA is in doubt, the DNA is left out and the CDR3 is given as listed by TCRdb. CDR3 sequence reads: CASGGAGNMQKS. This rearrangement joins TRBV7-9 to TRBJ2-4; the table's D call of TRBD2 was not tested on the DNA. Germline V lookup: CDR1 SEHNR, CDR2 FQNEAQ (reference sequence). Both ends counted, the CDR3 spans 12 residues.

This clonotype showed up just once. This chain uses TRBV7-9 with TRBJ1-1, with D unclear. This CDR3 has 15 residues. The V gene's germline CDR1 is SEHNR and CDR2 FQNEAQ (reference sequence). Between the trimmed V and J ends, which lost 1 base and 13 bases, there was a span of 22 bases. The CDR3 DNA sequence: TGTGCCAGCAGCTTAGTACCCGGGGAGCTGACTTTAGGTTTCTTT. Translation: CASSLVPGELTLGFF.